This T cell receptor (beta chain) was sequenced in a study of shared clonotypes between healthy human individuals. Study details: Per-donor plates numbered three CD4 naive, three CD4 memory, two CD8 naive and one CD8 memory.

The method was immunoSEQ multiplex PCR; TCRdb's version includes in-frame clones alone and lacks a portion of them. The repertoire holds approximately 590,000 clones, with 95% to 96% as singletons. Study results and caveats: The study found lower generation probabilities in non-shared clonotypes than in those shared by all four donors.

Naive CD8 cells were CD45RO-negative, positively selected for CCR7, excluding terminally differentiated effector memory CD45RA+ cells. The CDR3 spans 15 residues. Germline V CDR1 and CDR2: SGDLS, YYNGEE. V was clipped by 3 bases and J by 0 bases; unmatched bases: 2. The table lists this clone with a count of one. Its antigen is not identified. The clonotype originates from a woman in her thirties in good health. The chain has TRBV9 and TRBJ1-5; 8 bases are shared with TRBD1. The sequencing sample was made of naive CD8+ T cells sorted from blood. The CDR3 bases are TGTGCCAGCAGCGCAGGGACAGGTAGCAATCAGCCCCAGCATTTT. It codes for CASSAGTGSNQPQHF.